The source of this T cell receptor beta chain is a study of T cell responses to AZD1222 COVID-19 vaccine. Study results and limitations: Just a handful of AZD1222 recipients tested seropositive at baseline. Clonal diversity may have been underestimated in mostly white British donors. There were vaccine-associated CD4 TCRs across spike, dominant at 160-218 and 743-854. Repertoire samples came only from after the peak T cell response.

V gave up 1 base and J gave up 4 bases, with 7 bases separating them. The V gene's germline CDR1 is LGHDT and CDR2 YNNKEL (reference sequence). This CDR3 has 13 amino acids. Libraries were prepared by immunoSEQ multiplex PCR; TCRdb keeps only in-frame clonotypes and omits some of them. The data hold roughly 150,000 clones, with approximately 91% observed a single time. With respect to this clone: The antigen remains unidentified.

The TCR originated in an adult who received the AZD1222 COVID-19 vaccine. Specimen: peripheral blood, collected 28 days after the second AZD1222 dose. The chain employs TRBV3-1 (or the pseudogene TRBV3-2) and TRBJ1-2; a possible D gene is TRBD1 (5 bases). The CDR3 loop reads CASSQAGGYGYTF. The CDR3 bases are TGTGCCAGCAGCCAAGCCGGGGGCTATGGCTACACCTTC.